Below, one T cell receptor beta chain is given with its context. Germline trimming cut 5 bases from V and 7 bases from J; bases unmatched to any gene: 3. The CDR3 is 15 residues long. Per germline, CDR1 SGHTA and CDR2 FQGTGA. The data stem from a study of control samples from healthy donors and cancer patients. Clones were sequenced by immunoSEQ multiplex PCR, and TCRdb holds only the in-frame ones, with some missing. Of 130,000 or so clones detected, under 95% appear once; the ten largest clones hold less than 15%. The receptor was isolated from a man aged 35 to 55 in good health. This rearrangement joins TRBV7-3 to TRBJ2-2; 14 bases match TRBD2. Sequenced: blood. CDR3 loop: CASSRLAGGGGELFF. The CDR3 DNA sequence: TGTGCCAGCAGCCGACTAGCGGGAGGGGGCGGGGAGCTGTTTTTT.